Listed here are 32 T cell receptor beta chains from one sample, sequenced in a study of CD8 T cells in ankylosing spondylitis. TCRdb itself ran the 5' RACE reads through MiXCR, one entry per CDR3 protein. The sample includes 150,000 to 200,000 distinct CDR3 sequences, 10% to 15% of them seen just once. The sample taken for sequencing was blood, either unsorted or a sorted T cell fraction (not recorded which). The receptors shown here come from a female donor with ankylosing spondylitis or in good health (not recorded which).

CDR3 sequence: CASSSGSSGFETQYF. In DNA, the CDR3 is TGTGCCAGCTCCAGCGGGAGTTCCGGGTTCGAGACCCAGTACTTC. The genes are TRBV12-3 or TRBV12-4 and TRBJ2-5, with TRBD2 identical over 8 bases. The CDR3 totals 15 residues. J gave up 5 bases and V 8 bases, and 13 bases lay outside the gene matches.

This clonotype was found many times. This chain connects TRBV12-3 or TRBV12-4 to TRBJ1-2, with 9 positions matching TRBD1. V dropped 5 bases and J dropped 12; count of bases not matched to a gene: 7. The CDR3 runs 12 residues. The CDR3 loop reads CASSGGQGMNTF. The CDR3 region has the DNA TGTGCCAGCAGTGGGGGACAGGGAATGAACACCTTC.

The chain uses TRBV29-1 and TRBJ1-1; the D gene is possibly TRBD1 (5 bases). The V end lost 5 bases, the J end lost 0 bases, and 22 bases lay between the germline ends. Germline assignment: CDR1 SQVTM and CDR2 ANQGSEA. The CDR3 is made up of 17 amino acids. The CDR3 sequence: CSVNQNPGQDMNTEAFF. CDR3 sequence (DNA): TGCAGCGTTAATCAAAACCCGGGGCAAGATATGAACACTGAAGCTTTCTTT.

This clonotype came up many times. The V gene is TRBV7-2, the J gene TRBJ2-2; TRBD2 aligns across 8 bases. Germline CDR1 SGHTA, CDR2 FQGNSA. Trimming cost V 6 bases and J 5 bases; bases outside gene matches: 11. The CDR3 runs to 16 residues. This CDR3 reads CASRHVGLARTGELFF. The CDR3 DNA reads as TGTGCCAGCAGGCATGTCGGACTAGCACGGACCGGGGAGCTGTTTTTT.

This clonotype was recorded at least ten times. The genes are TRBV12-3 or TRBV12-4 and TRBJ1-4, with a possible D match to TRBD1 (6 bases). Trimming cost V 7 bases and J 4 bases, with 10 bases left between them. The CDR3 consists of 13 residues. CDR3: CASTDSRNEKLFF. The CDR3 region has the DNA TGTGCCAGCACGGACAGCCGTAATGAAAAACTGTTTTTT.

Only a few counts were recorded for this clonotype. This chain joins TRBV3-1 and TRBJ1-2; TRBD1 agrees at 7 bases. The CDR3 contains 14 residues. The germline gives CDR1 LGHDT, CDR2 YNNKEL (reference sequence). V trimming: 3 bases; J trimming: 6 bases; junction bases outside the gene matches: 7. The CDR3 DNA sequence: TGTGCCAGCAGCCAGCCAGGACAGGCCGATGGCTACACCTTC. Its translation: CASSQPGQADGYTF.

This clonotype was picked up a small number of times. V and J are TRBV7-9 and TRBJ1-2; D gene ambiguous. There are 11 residues in the CDR3. V lost 4 bases to trimming and J lost 8 bases, with 8 bases between them. Per the germline V gene, CDR1 is SEHNR and CDR2 is FQNEAQ (reference sequence). In DNA, the CDR3 is TGTGCCAGCAGCTCCCGGACCGGCTACACCTTC. This sequence encodes CASSSRTGYTF.

The V and J genes are TRBV7-2 and TRBJ2-4; TRBD2 is a possible D gene (5 bases). Germline CDR1 and CDR2: SGHTA and FQGNSA. Trimming cost V 5 bases and J 3 bases, with 17 bases left between them. The CDR3 runs to 16 residues. In DNA form, the CDR3 reads TGTGCCAGCAGCCCCGATGGAGGTTTTGGCAAAAACATTCAGTACTTC. Encoded protein: CASSPDGGFGKNIQYF.

This clonotype occurred many times. This chain links TRBV20-1 with TRBJ2-7; tentative D call: TRBD2 (6 bases). V was trimmed by 7 bases and J by 4 bases, leaving 14 bases between them. CDR1 DFQATT and CDR2 SNEGSKA come from the germline V gene (reference sequence). The CDR3 spans 12 residues. CDR3 region: CSVSGETYEQYF. As DNA, the CDR3 is TGCAGTGTGTCGGGGGAGACGTACGAGCAGTACTTC.

This clonotype was seen more than once but under ten times. The gene calls are TRBV20-1 and TRBJ2-4, with no clear D. Germline CDR1 and CDR2: DFQATT and SNEGSKA (reference sequence). Trimming shortened V by 1 base and J by 8 bases, and 12 bases separated the two germline ends. The CDR3 extends over 13 amino acids. The CDR3 DNA sequence: TGCAGTGCTAGAGTACCAGGAGAGGACATTCAGTACTTC. Protein sequence: CSARVPGEDIQYF.

The rearrangement uses TRBV4-1 and TRBJ2-1; D unclear. With 1 base removed from V and 5 bases from J, the gap between germline ends came to 6 bases. The CDR3 totals 13 residues. Germline CDR1 reads MGHRA; CDR2 reads YSYEKL. In nucleotides, the CDR3 is TGCGCCAGCAGCCAAGCAGAGGACAATGAGCAGTTCTTC. This codes for CASSQAEDNEQFF.

About this clonotype: A much larger clonotype is one base distant, so this may be a read error. The chain combines TRBV27 with TRBJ2-1; 9 bases match TRBD2. Germline CDR1 is MNHEY and CDR2 is SMNVEV (reference sequence). This CDR3 spans 17 amino acids. The CDR3 sequence is CANSSRPLAGSYNEQFF. Here the CDR3 DNA reads TGTGCCAACAGTAGCCGACCTCTAGCGGGGAGCTACAATGAGCAGTTCTTC.

About this clonotype: A read error may be the cause here, since a much bigger clone is one base away. In nucleotides, the CDR3 is TGTGCCATCCGAGGCCCAAAGGACAGGGGAGAATACGAGCAGCACTTC. Translation: CAIRGPKDRGEYEQHF. The chain carries TRBV10-3 and TRBJ2-7, with 9 bases that match TRBD1. Germline CDR1 is ENHRY and CDR2 is SYGVKD. This CDR3 has 16 residues.

This clonotype was seen a few times. This sequence joins TRBV29-1 and TRBJ2-2; TRBD1 matches 7 bases. Germline loops: CDR1 SQVTM, CDR2 ANQGSEA. The CDR3 contains 14 residues. V shed 5 bases, J shed 5 bases, and the junction held 8 bases outside the gene matches. This chain's CDR3 is CSVPIDRATGELFF. The CDR3 nucleotides read TGCAGCGTTCCTATAGACAGGGCAACCGGGGAGCTGTTTTTT.

This clonotype was observed many times. This CDR3 reads CSASEGRNQPQHF. CDR3 coding DNA: TGCAGTGCTAGCGAGGGGCGCAATCAGCCCCAGCATTTT. This chain joins TRBV20-1 and TRBJ1-5; D may be TRBD1 (5 bases). The CDR3 is 13 residues long. Germline CDR1 DFQATT, CDR2 SNEGSKA (reference sequence). The V end lost 3 bases, the J end lost 2 bases, and 8 bases lay between the germline ends.

The chain employs TRBV2 and TRBJ1-4, with D perhaps TRBD1 (5 bases). The V end was cut by 5 bases, the J end by 5 bases, with 9 bases between. The CDR3 totals 13 residues. The V gene's germline CDR1 is SNHLY and CDR2 FYNNEI. Here the CDR3 reads CASSWDVNEKLFF. CDR3 nucleotide sequence: TGTGCCAGCAGTTGGGACGTGAATGAAAAACTGTTTTTT. Full variable domain (remainder filled in from reference TRBV2 and TRBJ1-4): EPEVTQTPSHQVTQMGQEVILRCVPISNHLYFYWYRQILGQKVEFLVSFYNNEISEKSEIFDDQFSVERPDGSNFTLKIRSTKLEDSAMYFCASSWDVNEKLFFGSGTQLSVL.

In the case of this clonotype: One end of the junction varies from germline; a read error may be responsible. This chain uses TRBV24-1 with TRBJ2-6; 8 positions match TRBD1. The CDR3 is 16 amino acids. The germline CDR1 and CDR2 sequences are KGHDR and SFDVKD. CDR3 nucleotides: TGCTACATGCGAGGACAGGGTCCCTCTGGGGCCAACGTCCTGACTTTC. Protein product: CYMRGQGPSGANVLTF.

This clonotype was counted ten times or more. The rearrangement uses TRBV11-2 and TRBJ2-1; possibly TRBD2 for D (6 bases). The CDR3 loop spans 14 amino acids. Germline V gives CDR1 SGHAT, CDR2 FQNNGV. V lost 6 bases to trimming and J lost 2 bases, with 11 bases between them. The CDR3 bases are TGTGCCAGCAGTGAGCGGGTAGCCTACAATGAGCAGTTCTTC. Its translation is CASSERVAYNEQFF.

The rearrangement uses TRBV3-1 and TRBJ2-7, with D uncertain. Per the germline V gene, CDR1 is LGHDT and CDR2 is YNNKEL (reference sequence). Between the trimmed V and J ends, which lost 0 bases and 0 bases, there was a span of 9 bases. The CDR3 totals 15 residues. CDR3 DNA: TGTGCCAGCAGCCAAGATCCAGGCCTCTCCTACGAGCAGTACTTC. Amino acids: CASSQDPGLSYEQYF.

This clonotype was seen many times. V and J are TRBV29-1 and TRBJ1-1; perhaps TRBD1 as D (6 bases). CDR1 and CDR2 from the germline V gene are SQVTM and ANQGSEA. Trimming left V 8 bases short and J 1 base short, with 11 bases between. The CDR3 length is 12 residues. The CDR3 nucleotides read TGCAGCCATGAGGGGGGGAACACTGAAGCTTTCTTT. Protein product: CSHEGGNTEAFF.

This clonotype showed up many times. V and J are TRBV3-1 and TRBJ2-1; TRBD1 agrees at 7 bases. This CDR3 is 15 amino acids long. The junction had 7 bases not matched to a gene; V was cut back by 2 bases and J by 6 bases. Per the germline V gene, CDR1 is LGHDT and CDR2 is YNNKEL (reference sequence). CDR3 sequence (DNA): TGTGCCAGCAGCCAATCCGGGACAGTCCTCAATGAGCAGTTCTTC. It encodes CASSQSGTVLNEQFF.

This clonotype was counted many times. The chain combines TRBV4-2 with TRBJ1-6, with TRBD1 identical over 7 bases. This CDR3 contains 14 residues. Germline-derived CDR1 and CDR2 are LGHNA and YNFKEQ. V was pared by 6 bases and J by 7 bases, with 6 bases of the junction left unmatched. In DNA, the CDR3 is TGTGCCAGCAGTCAGGACAGGAACAATTCACCCCTCCACTTT. Translated: CASSQDRNNSPLHF.

This clonotype has only a few counts. The chain employs TRBV5-1 and TRBJ2-1, with 8 bases matching TRBD2. After removal of 0 bases from V and 6 bases from J, the junction contained 5 bases not matched to a gene. Germline-derived CDR1 and CDR2 are SGHRS and YFSETQ. The CDR3 runs 15 residues. CDR3 in DNA: TGCGCCAGCAGCTTGGCAAGCGGGAGACTCAATGAGCAGTTCTTC. Translated, it gives CASSLASGRLNEQFF.

The table lists this clonotype with many counts. The chain uses TRBV5-5 and TRBJ1-5, with D hard to call. Germline loops: CDR1 SGHKS, CDR2 YYEKEE (reference sequence). Trimming cost V 2 bases and J 5 bases, with 8 bases left between them. There are 13 residues in the CDR3. CDR3: CASSFWFDQPQHF. The CDR3 DNA follows: TGTGCCAGCAGCTTCTGGTTTGATCAGCCCCAGCATTTT.

In this sample, this clonotype turned up many times. The V call is TRBV29-1, the J call TRBJ2-2; D gene uncertain. CDR1 is SQVTM and CDR2 is ANQGSEA in the germline V gene. V gave up 5 bases and J gave up 5 bases, with 18 bases separating them. This CDR3 has 15 residues. CDR3 amino acids: CSVPGVSVNTGELFF. Here the CDR3 DNA reads TGCAGCGTTCCAGGAGTGTCAGTCAATACCGGGGAGCTGTTTTTT.

This clonotype was counted at least ten times. This rearrangement joins TRBV7-2 to TRBJ2-1, with D possibly matching TRBD1 (5 bases). The CDR3 is 14 amino acids. The ends were cut back, 1 base at V and 5 bases at J, with 9 bases in the middle. Germline CDR1 is SGHTA and CDR2 is FQGNSA. This CDR3 is CASSLGWGNNEQFF. Written as DNA, the CDR3 is TGTGCCAGCAGCTTAGGCTGGGGCAACAATGAGCAGTTCTTC.

In its sample, this clonotype was seen many times. The J gene is TRBJ2-1, the V gene TRBV28; D is uncertain. This CDR3 spans 12 amino acids. The ends were cut back, 3 bases at V and 5 bases at J, with 5 bases in the middle. CDR1 and CDR2 from the germline V gene are MDHEN and SYDVKM. The CDR3 loop is CASSFGNNEQFF. CDR3 bases: TGTGCCAGCAGTTTTGGAAACAATGAGCAGTTCTTC.

This chain connects TRBV21-1 to TRBJ2-1; TRBD2 is the table's D call and was not checked against the DNA. TRBV21-1 is listed as a pseudogene. The CDR3 is 15 residues long. The CDR3 DNA reads as TGTGCCAGCAACTTGGGACTAGCGGGAGTCTTTGAGCAGCTCTTC. This codes for CASNLGLAGVFEQLF.

This clonotype appeared many times. V is TRBV15 and J is TRBJ1-5, with D tentatively TRBD1 (6 bases). The V end lost 8 bases, the J end lost 5 bases, and 16 bases lay between the germline ends. Germline CDR1 is LNHNV and CDR2 is YYDKDF (reference sequence). This CDR3 is 14 amino acids long. The CDR3, as DNA: TGTGCCACCCAGGAGGTAAAGGGGGATCAGCCCCAGCATTTT. Its protein is CATQEVKGDQPQHF.

A single count supports this clonotype. This rearrangement joins TRBV12-3 or TRBV12-4 to TRBJ1-2, with TRBD1 matching 10 bases. The CDR3 runs 15 residues. Trimming removed 5 bases from V and 2 bases from J; junction bases left unmatched: 5. The DNA for the CDR3 is TGTGCCAGCAGTCGGGGACAGGGGTTGAACTATGGCTACACCTTC. Its protein is CASSRGQGLNYGYTF.

Ten or more counts support this clonotype. V is TRBV5-4 and J is TRBJ2-1; 10 nucleotides line up with TRBD2. The ends lost 9 bases at V and 4 bases at J; junction bases unmatched: 10. The CDR3 sequence is 15 residues long. Germline-derived CDR1 and CDR2 are SGHNT and YYREEE (reference sequence). The CDR3 bases are TGTGCCACCTCATCGACTAGCGGGTTTTACAATGAGCAGTTCTTC. Residues: CATSSTSGFYNEQFF. Filled out from reference TRBV5-4 and TRBJ2-1, the complete variable domain reads ETGVTQSPTHLIKTRGQQVTLRCSSQSGHNTVSWYQQALGQGPQFIFQYYREEENGRGNFPPRFSGLQFPNYSSELNVNALELDDSALYLCATSSTSGFYNEQFFGPGTRLTVL.

The rearrangement joins TRBV6-1 to TRBJ1-3; a possible D gene is TRBD1 (5 bases). The V end lost 6 bases, the J end lost 0 bases, and 15 bases lay between the germline ends. CDR3 length: 16 amino acids. Germline CDR1 is MNHNS and CDR2 is SASEGT. CDR3 in DNA: TGTGCCAGCAGCACCCAGGGACCCGTCTCTGGAAACACCATATATTTT. Its translation: CASSTQGPVSGNTIYF.